This TCR beta chain was identified in a study of Graves' ophthalmopathy and Graves' hyperthyroidism (dated 2018 in TCRdb). Notes on the research overall: Hyperthyroidism was considered stable if no progression to ophthalmopathy occurred within 18 months of follow-up. In total, around 130 blood samples were TCR-sequenced: around 42 ophthalmopathy, some 75 hyperthyroidism and some 17 hyperthyroidism-to-ophthalmopathy patients. To explore V-J signatures that separate ophthalmopathy from hyperthyroidism, a discovery set of approximately 100 patients was enrolled, consisting of about 45 with ophthalmopathy and around 60 with stable hyperthyroidism. Once sampling was done, hyperthyroidism patients were given methimazole at a starting dose of 30 mg daily, while ophthalmopathy patients were given high-dose intravenous methylprednisolone. For independent validation, a separate cohort was made up of approximately 19 hyperthyroidism patients plus 17 patients who later progressed from hyperthyroidism to ophthalmopathy. In over 5 hyperthyroidism patients, the T-cell repertoire of thyroid tissue was compared with the T-cell repertoire of blood. The study used TCR beta repertoire signatures to distinguish Graves' ophthalmopathy from Graves' hyperthyroidism and to predict progression to ophthalmopathy. The study at large found these results: Most of the expanded thyroid clonotypes with a frequency above 0.001 were also detected in blood, and it was suggested that the thyroid immune response may be reflected by blood repertoires. In validation, the model predicted ophthalmopathy progression with about 70% sensitivity and about 73% specificity; 12 predicted patients were CT-confirmed with GO in a median of about 6.2 months. No statistical method was used to predetermine the sample size, and group allocation was not hidden from the investigators. The 13-signature model separated ophthalmopathy from stable hyperthyroidism with around 90% sensitivity and about 81% specificity in cross-validation, and 80%/75% in the test set.

For repertoire sequencing, the TCR beta CDR3 regions were amplified from RNA transcripts. HTBI primers and the Qiagen OneStep RT-PCR kit were used in a first-round RT-PCR, which was followed by a second-round multiplex PCR, size selection and purification. Libraries were sequenced on an Illumina HiSeq2000 using paired-end 100 bp reads. The source study handled its data this way. SOAPnuke was used for read processing, and reads with adapters, uncalled bases, a mean Phred below 15, or no exact constant-primer or identifier match were discarded. High-quality paired reads were merged with COPE v1.2.5. Each unique nucleotide sequence was defined as a clonotype, and clonotypes were aligned to IMGT TRB V, D and J references with MiTCR v1.1. The analysis was limited to V-J combinations with a frequency above 0.0001, which together covered 99% to 99.2% of repertoires. For each V-J combination, a TCR clonal expansion and chaos score was defined as F50 clonal expansion divided by the chaos observed in the TCRdist matrix. Welch's t-statistics and random forest were used to narrow the features down to approximately twelve V-J combinations, which were then fed into a naive Bayes classifier. The Morisita-Horn index was used to measure how similar the thyroid and blood repertoires were. TCRdb reworked the public reads: Q25 trimming with fastp, MiXCR clone assembly, productive beta chains retained. Each entry merges the rows of one CDR3 protein and shows their most common DNA and genes. TCRdb assigned the V and J calls; the authors' analysis was not used. Across this sample there are roughly 1.1 million distinct CDR3 sequences, with roughly two fifths seen only once. 11% of the sample goes to the ten largest clones.

As regards this clonotype: Its recognized antigen is unknown. Base qualities are not recorded, but no much larger clone differs from it by a single base.

CDR1 and CDR2, per the germline V gene, are SGHRS and YFSETQ. From the cysteine through the phenylalanine, the CDR3 covers 15 amino acids. Solely the CDR3 DNA is kept, with 45 bases framed from the first base. Relative to germline, V is 1 base shorter and J is 2 bases shorter, with 9 bases between their ends. Hyperthyroidism patients were newly diagnosed, were aged 18 to 65 years, and had a disease duration under 2 months. Patients with other autoimmune diseases, uncontrolled infections, pregnancy or lactation were excluded from the study. Diagnosis relied on clinical symptoms, serum thyroxine, TRAb, thyroid ultrasound and orbital computed tomography. Trizol reagent was used to extract the total RNA, and its quality was then checked on an Agilent 2100 Bioanalyzer.

The material sequenced was peripheral blood or thyroid tissue (not recorded which). The rearranged chain carries TRBV5-1 and TRBJ2-2; no D gene can be assigned with confidence. The clonotype was recovered from an adult man with Graves' hyperthyroidism. The DNA is as follows: TGCGCCAGCAGCTTGCAAGGGTACAACACCGGGGAGCTGTTTTTT. Translated, this gives CASSLQGYNTGELFF.